These T cell receptor beta chains were read from a single sample in a study of blood T cell repertoires in COVID-19. Some clones are missing from TCRdb's copy, which holds only in-frame ones; the method was immunoSEQ multiplex PCR. Of roughly 110,000 clones in the sample, around 83% are singletons; the top ten hold 4% to 4.5%. Sequenced material: peripheral blood. These receptors came from a man between 65 and 85 years old with acute or convalescent COVID-19. CDR3s include the opening cysteine and the closing phenylalanine or tryptophan. The D gene is left open where the match is weak. Clone size is not always given. Where it is, it says once, few, many or a class for expanded clones.

abundance: few; d_gene: .; v_gene: TRBV19; j_gene: TRBJ1-2; CDR3aa: CASMVGQLGYGYTF; CDR3nt: TGTGCCAGTATGGTTGGACAGTTGGGCTATGGCTACACCTTC
abundance: .; d_gene: TRBD1; v_gene: TRBV3-1/TRBV3-2; j_gene: TRBJ1-1; CDR3aa: CASSRRTGEKVAFF; CDR3nt: TGTGCCAGCAGCCGTAGGACAGGGGAGAAAGTAGCTTTCTTT
abundance: .; d_gene: TRBD2; v_gene: TRBV6-2/TRBV6-3; j_gene: TRBJ2-2; CDR3aa: CASSSWIRGGPKNTGELFF; CDR3nt: TGTGCCAGCAGTTCCTGGATACGGGGGGGCCCAAAGAACACCGGGGAGCTGTTTTTT
abundance: .; d_gene: .; v_gene: TRBV19; j_gene: TRBJ1-6; CDR3aa: CASSSSSSYNSPLHF; CDR3nt: TGTGCCAGTAGTTCGTCGAGCTCCTATAATTCACCCCTCCACTTT
abundance: .; d_gene: .; v_gene: TRBV6-6; j_gene: TRBJ2-1; CDR3aa: CASSPRNEQFF; CDR3nt: TGTGCCAGCAGTCCCAGGAATGAGCAGTTCTTC
abundance: .; d_gene: .; v_gene: TRBV6-5; j_gene: TRBJ2-2; CDR3aa: CASRRSAGELFF; CDR3nt: TGTGCCAGCAGACGTTCGGCCGGGGAGCTGTTTTTT
abundance: .; d_gene: .; v_gene: TRBV7-6; j_gene: TRBJ1-6; CDR3aa: CASSLVAFSGVLHF; CDR3nt: TGTGCCAGCAGCTTAGTCGCCTTTTCAGGGGTCCTCCACTTT
abundance: .; d_gene: TRBD1; v_gene: TRBV4-1; j_gene: TRBJ1-4; CDR3aa: CASSQEGTVSSEKLFF; CDR3nt: TGCGCCAGCAGCCAAGAGGGGACAGTTTCGAGTGAAAAACTGTTTTTT
abundance: .; d_gene: TRBD2; v_gene: TRBV19; j_gene: TRBJ2-1; CDR3aa: CASSITSGGLYNEQFF; CDR3nt: TGTGCCAGTAGTATCACTAGCGGGGGGCTTTACAATGAGCAGTTCTTC
abundance: .; d_gene: TRBD1; v_gene: TRBV3-1/TRBV3-2; j_gene: TRBJ2-5; CDR3aa: CASSQGLGQGGETQYF; CDR3nt: TGTGCCAGCAGCCAAGGGTTAGGACAGGGTGGAGAGACCCAGTACTTC
abundance: .; d_gene: .; v_gene: TRBV19; j_gene: TRBJ1-5; CDR3aa: CASSMWATREQPQHF; CDR3nt: TGTGCCAGTAGTATGTGGGCTACGCGGGAGCAGCCCCAGCATTTT
abundance: few; d_gene: TRBD1; v_gene: TRBV5-1; j_gene: TRBJ1-1; CDR3aa: CASSLGDRGLTEAFF; CDR3nt: TGCGCCAGCAGCCTAGGGGACAGGGGGCTCACTGAAGCTTTCTTT
abundance: .; d_gene: .; v_gene: TRBV4-3; j_gene: TRBJ1-4; CDR3aa: CASSQDRGRGEKLFF; CDR3nt: TGCGCCAGCAGCCAAGATCGGGGTCGGGGGGAAAAACTGTTTTTT
abundance: few; d_gene: .; v_gene: TRBV15; j_gene: TRBJ2-2; CDR3aa: CATSRDRGTGELFF; CDR3nt: TGTGCCACCAGCAGAGATCGAGGCACCGGGGAGCTGTTTTTT
abundance: .; d_gene: TRBD1; v_gene: TRBV7-3; j_gene: TRBJ1-1; CDR3aa: CASSENRGTEAFF; CDR3nt: TGTGCCAGCAGCGAAAACAGGGGAACTGAAGCTTTCTTT
abundance: .; d_gene: .; v_gene: TRBV2; j_gene: TRBJ1-2; CDR3aa: CASSTRQYGYTF; CDR3nt: TGTGCCAGCAGTACCCGACAGTATGGCTACACCTTC
abundance: .; d_gene: .; v_gene: TRBV6-5; j_gene: TRBJ2-7; CDR3aa: CASSYARGEQYF; CDR3nt: TGTGCCAGCAGTTACGCCCGGGGGGAGCAGTACTTC
abundance: .; d_gene: TRBD2; v_gene: TRBV3-1/TRBV3-2; j_gene: TRBJ2-3; CDR3aa: CASSQEGASGGERDTQYF; CDR3nt: TGTGCCAGCAGCCAAGAAGGCGCTAGCGGGGGGGAGAGAGATACGCAGTATTTT
abundance: .; d_gene: TRBD1; v_gene: TRBV7-9; j_gene: TRBJ2-3; CDR3aa: CASSLQGMAQYF; CDR3nt: TGTGCCAGCAGCCTACAGGGGATGGCGCAGTATTTT
abundance: .; d_gene: .; v_gene: TRBV27; j_gene: TRBJ1-6; CDR3aa: CASSLSAGYNSPLHF; CDR3nt: TGTGCCAGCAGTTTATCGGCGGGCTATAATTCACCCCTCCACTTT
abundance: .; d_gene: TRBD2; v_gene: TRBV6-2/TRBV6-3; j_gene: TRBJ2-5; CDR3aa: CASSSGSGSGAETQYF; CDR3nt: TGTGCCAGCAGTTCCGGTAGCGGAAGCGGGGCAGAGACCCAGTACTTC
abundance: few; d_gene: .; v_gene: TRBV3-1/TRBV3-2; j_gene: TRBJ1-3; CDR3aa: CASSQGTGNTIYF; CDR3nt: TGTGCCAGCAGCCAAGGGACGGGGAACACCATATATTTT
abundance: .; d_gene: TRBD2; v_gene: TRBV19; j_gene: TRBJ2-5; CDR3aa: CASRGLSGGLAQETQYF; CDR3nt: TGTGCCAGTAGGGGACTTAGCGGGGGGCTGGCCCAAGAGACCCAGTACTTC
abundance: once; d_gene: .; v_gene: TRBV18; j_gene: TRBJ1-1; CDR3aa: CASSPLGQTNTEAFF; CDR3nt: TGTGCCAGCTCACCACTGGGGCAGACGAACACTGAAGCTTTCTTT
abundance: .; d_gene: TRBD1; v_gene: TRBV27; j_gene: TRBJ1-2; CDR3aa: CASSLYPGGNYGYTF; CDR3nt: TGTGCCAGCAGTTTATATCCAGGGGGAAACTATGGCTACACCTTC
abundance: .; d_gene: TRBD1; v_gene: TRBV27; j_gene: TRBJ1-2; CDR3aa: CASTGQNNYGYTF; CDR3nt: TGTGCCAGCACGGGACAGAATAACTATGGCTACACCTTC
abundance: once; d_gene: .; v_gene: TRBV2; j_gene: TRBJ2-2; CDR3aa: CASSEARPGELFF; CDR3nt: TGTGCCAGCAGTGAAGCGCGGCCCGGGGAGCTGTTTTTT
abundance: .; d_gene: .; v_gene: TRBV6-5; j_gene: TRBJ1-1; CDR3aa: CASTRGKHTEAFF; CDR3nt: TGTGCCAGCACCAGAGGCAAGCACACTGAAGCTTTCTTT
abundance: .; d_gene: .; v_gene: TRBV7-3; j_gene: TRBJ2-2; CDR3aa: CASSLGGENTGELFF; CDR3nt: TGTGCCAGCAGCTTAGGAGGGGAGAACACCGGGGAGCTGTTTTTT
abundance: .; d_gene: TRBD1; v_gene: TRBV7-6; j_gene: TRBJ1-2; CDR3aa: CASSLSPGTGWSGYTF; CDR3nt: TGTGCCAGCAGCTTATCCCCCGGGACAGGGTGGAGTGGCTACACCTTC
abundance: .; d_gene: .; v_gene: TRBV6-1; j_gene: TRBJ1-4; CDR3aa: CASSEVWTATNEKLFF; CDR3nt: TGTGCCAGCAGTGAAGTTTGGACAGCAACTAATGAAAAACTGTTTTTT
abundance: .; d_gene: .; v_gene: TRBV12-3/TRBV12-4; j_gene: TRBJ1-1; CDR3aa: CASSARTEAFF; CDR3nt: TGTGCCAGCAGTGCGAGAACTGAAGCTTTCTTT
abundance: .; d_gene: .; v_gene: TRBV10-1; j_gene: TRBJ2-5; CDR3aa: CASSGTGFQETQYF; CDR3nt: TGCGCCAGCAGTGGAACAGGGTTCCAAGAGACCCAGTACTTC
abundance: .; d_gene: .; v_gene: TRBV11-1; j_gene: TRBJ1-4; CDR3aa: CASSFLGRPNEKLFF; CDR3nt: TGTGCCAGCAGCTTTTTGGGGCGGCCTAATGAAAAACTGTTTTTT
abundance: .; d_gene: .; v_gene: TRBV5-6; j_gene: TRBJ2-2; CDR3aa: CASSLAQVTHTGELFF; CDR3nt: TGTGCCAGCAGCTTGGCCCAGGTAACGCACACCGGGGAGCTGTTTTTT
abundance: .; d_gene: TRBD2; v_gene: TRBV7-3; j_gene: TRBJ2-3; CDR3aa: CASSLSGGSTDTQYF; CDR3nt: TGTGCCAGCAGCTTGAGCGGGGGGAGCACAGATACGCAGTATTTT
abundance: .; d_gene: .; v_gene: TRBV3-1/TRBV3-2; j_gene: TRBJ2-2; CDR3aa: CASSSRGNTGELFF; CDR3nt: TGTGCCAGCAGCTCCAGGGGGAACACCGGGGAGCTGTTTTTT
abundance: few; d_gene: TRBD1; v_gene: TRBV29-1; j_gene: TRBJ1-4; CDR3aa: CSARQGVEKLFF; CDR3nt: TGCAGCGCTAGACAGGGGGTTGAAAAACTGTTTTTT
abundance: .; d_gene: .; v_gene: TRBV5-4; j_gene: TRBJ2-5; CDR3aa: CASKWTDQETQYF; CDR3nt: TGTGCCAGCAAATGGACAGACCAAGAGACCCAGTACTTC
abundance: .; d_gene: TRBD1; v_gene: TRBV6-2/TRBV6-3; j_gene: TRBJ2-7; CDR3aa: CASSNQRTGGSYEQYF; CDR3nt: TGTGCCAGCAGTAACCAGCGGACAGGGGGGTCCTACGAGCAGTACTTC
abundance: .; d_gene: .; v_gene: TRBV11-2; j_gene: TRBJ2-3; CDR3aa: CASSLDGAETDTQYF; CDR3nt: TGTGCCAGCAGCTTAGATGGGGCAGAAACAGATACGCAGTATTTT
abundance: .; d_gene: TRBD1; v_gene: TRBV25-1; j_gene: TRBJ2-5; CDR3aa: CASSEGGTGGETQYF; CDR3nt: TGTGCCAGCAGTGAAGGTGGGACAGGGGGAGAGACCCAGTACTTC
abundance: .; d_gene: TRBD1; v_gene: TRBV27; j_gene: TRBJ1-2; CDR3aa: CASRVRGGTGSGYGYTF; CDR3nt: TGTGCCAGCCGGGTGCGTGGGGGGACAGGGTCGGGCTATGGCTACACCTTC
abundance: .; d_gene: TRBD1; v_gene: TRBV14; j_gene: TRBJ1-2; CDR3aa: CASSPLTGLGGYTF; CDR3nt: TGTGCCAGCAGCCCGCTGACAGGGCTTGGGGGCTACACCTTC
abundance: many; d_gene: .; v_gene: TRBV9; j_gene: TRBJ1-3; CDR3aa: CASSESNSGNTIYF; CDR3nt: TGTGCCAGCAGTGAGAGTAACTCTGGAAACACCATATATTTT
abundance: .; d_gene: .; v_gene: TRBV10-3; j_gene: TRBJ2-5; CDR3aa: CAISESRGPGGETQYF; CDR3nt: TGTGCCATCAGTGAGTCGAGGGGTCCCGGGGGAGAGACCCAGTACTTC
abundance: .; d_gene: .; v_gene: TRBV6-5; j_gene: TRBJ1-1; CDR3aa: CASSYSGLTGYTEAFF; CDR3nt: TGTGCCAGCAGTTACTCCGGTCTCACGGGATACACTGAAGCTTTCTTT
abundance: .; d_gene: TRBD1; v_gene: TRBV7-2; j_gene: TRBJ2-5; CDR3aa: CASSSGQGRQETQYF; CDR3nt: TGTGCCAGCAGCTCGGGACAGGGACGGCAAGAGACCCAGTACTTC
abundance: few; d_gene: TRBD1; v_gene: TRBV4-1; j_gene: TRBJ1-1; CDR3aa: CASSQEDLFRDRMNTEAFF; CDR3nt: TGCGCCAGCAGCCAAGAGGACCTATTCCGGGACAGAATGAACACTGAAGCTTTCTTT
abundance: .; d_gene: .; v_gene: TRBV6-6; j_gene: TRBJ1-1; CDR3aa: CASSYSTGWAEAFF; CDR3nt: TGTGCCAGCAGTTACTCAACCGGGTGGGCTGAAGCTTTCTTT
abundance: .; d_gene: .; v_gene: TRBV18; j_gene: TRBJ1-1; CDR3aa: CASSPSEEFEAFF; CDR3nt: TGTGCCAGCTCACCTTCGGAGGAGTTTGAAGCTTTCTTT
abundance: .; d_gene: .; v_gene: TRBV27; j_gene: TRBJ1-2; CDR3aa: CASSLYRANYGYTF; CDR3nt: TGTGCCAGCAGTTTATACAGGGCCAACTATGGCTACACCTTC
abundance: .; d_gene: TRBD2; v_gene: TRBV5-1; j_gene: TRBJ2-2; CDR3aa: CASSWTSANTGELFF; CDR3nt: TGCGCCAGCAGCTGGACTAGCGCGAACACCGGGGAGCTGTTTTTT
abundance: .; d_gene: .; v_gene: TRBV28; j_gene: TRBJ1-1; CDR3aa: CASSLAGNTEAFF; CDR3nt: TGTGCCAGCAGTTTAGCAGGGAACACTGAAGCTTTCTTT
abundance: .; d_gene: .; v_gene: TRBV7-3; j_gene: TRBJ2-1; CDR3aa: CASSRTHYPLNEQFF; CDR3nt: TGTGCCAGCAGCCGGACACACTATCCCCTCAATGAGCAGTTCTTC
abundance: .; d_gene: TRBD1; v_gene: TRBV3-1/TRBV3-2; j_gene: TRBJ1-3; CDR3aa: CASSPRGLPGNTIYF; CDR3nt: TGTGCCAGCAGCCCCAGGGGGCTTCCTGGAAACACCATATATTTT